Listed here are 22 T cell receptor beta chains from one sample, sequenced in a study of blood T cell repertoires in COVID-19 (dated by TCRdb to the early 2020s). The library was produced with the immunoSEQ multiplex PCR assay. In its TCRdb copy, this immuneACCESS table keeps in-frame sequences only and misses some clones. Where compared with another copy, unresolved V genes explain less than half of these, and the others have no known cause. The sample records 200,000 to 250,000 clones, more than 80% of which are singletons. The top ten hold about 2% of the sample. The sequenced sample was peripheral blood. All receptors come from a man aged 25 to 45 who had recovered from COVID-19.

This chain joins TRBV7-9 and TRBJ1-1; D uncertain. V was clipped by 1 base and J by 0 bases, with 15 bases between them. The germline V gene has CDR1 SEHNR and CDR2 FQNEAQ (reference sequence). This CDR3 is built from 17 residues. CDR3 amino acids: CASSLGLGSFMNTEAFF. The DNA of the CDR3 is TGTGCCAGCAGCTTAGGTTTGGGCAGCTTTATGAACACTGAAGCTTTCTTT.

The chain is built from TRBV11-3 and TRBJ2-5; the match to TRBD2 covers 10 bases. Germline CDR1 and CDR2: SGHNT and YENEEA. The CDR3 has 15 amino acids. The J segment lost 3 bases and the V segment lost 1 base, leaving 2 bases of the junction unmatched. The CDR3 region is CASSLGTSGEETQYF. CDR3 in DNA: TGTGCCAGCAGCTTAGGTACTAGCGGGGAAGAGACCCAGTACTTC.

The rearrangement uses TRBV7-6 and TRBJ1-4; unclear D gene. Trimming left V 3 bases short and J 2 bases short, with 4 bases between. The CDR3 spans 13 residues. Germline CDR1 is SGHVS and CDR2 is FNYEAQ. CDR3 sequence reads: CASSFGTNEKLFF. CDR3 sequence (DNA): TGTGCCAGCAGCTTTGGCACTAATGAAAAACTGTTTTTT.

The V call is TRBV30, the J call TRBJ2-3; D is uncertain. The V end was cut by 2 bases, the J end by 4 bases, with 10 bases between. The V gene's germline CDR1 is GTSNPN and CDR2 SVGIG (reference sequence). This CDR3 has 13 residues. The CDR3 here is CAWSYTVADTQYF. CDR3 bases: TGTGCCTGGAGTTATACAGTCGCAGATACGCAGTATTTT.

The chain carries TRBV5-8 and TRBJ2-5, with D uncertain. The V gene's germline CDR1 is SGHTS and CDR2 YDEGEE. This CDR3 is built from 12 residues. Trimming took off 3 bases at V and 9 bases at J, with 12 bases between the two ends. DNA of the CDR3: TGTGCCAGCAGCTCCGTGACCGAGGCCCAGTACTTC. Amino acid sequence: CASSSVTEAQYF.

This rearrangement joins TRBV28 to TRBJ1-2; tentatively, D is TRBD1 (6 bases). This CDR3 has 14 amino acids. CDR1 is MDHEN and CDR2 is SYDVKM in the germline V gene. Trimming removed 4 bases at V and 3 bases at J, with 12 bases between. The chain's CDR3 is CASSSGGPHYGYTF. Here the CDR3 DNA reads TGTGCCAGCAGTTCTGGGGGCCCTCACTATGGCTACACCTTC.

This rearrangement joins TRBV7-9 to TRBJ1-2, with 7 nucleotides matching TRBD1. The CDR3 contains 12 residues. The germline CDR1 and CDR2 sequences are SEHNR and FQNEAQ (reference sequence). The J segment lost 7 bases and the V segment lost 4 bases, leaving 3 bases of the junction unmatched. Written as DNA, the CDR3 is TGTGCCAGCAGCTACAGGGGTAGTGGCTACACCTTC. As protein: CASSYRGSGYTF.

Here the CDR3 reads CASSFASNSREAFF. The CDR3 DNA is TGCGCCAGCAGCTTCGCCTCCAACAGTCGGGAAGCTTTCTTT. This chain connects TRBV5-1 to TRBJ1-1; D is unresolved. The CDR3 spans 14 residues. The germline CDR1 and CDR2 sequences are SGHRS and YFSETQ. Trimming removed 2 bases from V and 8 bases from J, with 16 bases in between.

The chain employs TRBV2 and TRBJ1-4, with D hard to call. Trimming left V 6 bases short and J 7 bases short, with 18 bases between. Germline V gene data show CDR1 as SNHLY and CDR2 as FYNNEI. The CDR3 is 15 residues long. This chain's CDR3 is CASSPKWGGGEKLFF. CDR3 nucleotides: TGTGCCAGCAGCCCGAAGTGGGGTGGAGGTGAAAAACTGTTTTTT.

The rearrangement joins TRBV5-1 to TRBJ2-5; the D gene is possibly TRBD2 (5 bases). Per the germline V gene, CDR1 is SGHRS and CDR2 is YFSETQ. V dropped 5 bases and J dropped 0 bases, with 11 bases sitting between them. The CDR3 length is 14 residues. The CDR3, as DNA: TGCGCCAGCAGTCCGCGGGTAAACCAAGAGACCCAGTACTTC. Translating gives CASSPRVNQETQYF. Combining the CDR3 with reference TRBV5-1 and TRBJ2-5 gives the whole variable domain KAGVTQTPRYLIKTRGQQVTLSCSPISGHRSVSWYQQTPGQGLQFLFEYFSETQRNKGNFPGRFSGRQFSNSRSEMNVSTLELGDSALYLCASSPRVNQETQYFGPGTRLLVL.

The rearrangement joins TRBV7-9 to TRBJ2-5, with 9 bases fitting TRBD2. With 2 bases clipped from V and 1 base from J, the junction kept 14 bases outside the gene matches. The CDR3 has 19 amino acids. CDR1 is SEHNR and CDR2 is FQNEAQ in the germline V gene (reference sequence). CDR3: CASSLPPGAGGPSQETQYF. CDR3 DNA: TGTGCCAGCAGCTTACCCCCGGGGGCGGGGGGGCCCTCCCAAGAGACCCAGTACTTC.

J is TRBJ2-3 and V is TRBV4-3, with a possible D match to TRBD2 (7 bases). CDR1 LGHNA and CDR2 YSLEER come from the germline V gene. This CDR3 is 15 amino acids long. Trimming removed 0 bases from V and 6 bases from J, with 13 bases in between. CDR3 residues: CASSQERGGPDTQYF. As DNA, the CDR3 is TGCGCCAGCAGCCAAGAGAGGGGGGGCCCCGATACGCAGTATTTT.

This clone has just a few counts. The rearrangement joins TRBV7-2 to TRBJ1-1, with D uncertain. The V gene lost 3 bases and the J gene lost 1 base, with 12 bases spanning the gap. Germline V gives CDR1 SGHTA, CDR2 FQGNSA. This CDR3 region has 15 residues. CDR3 nucleotide sequence: TGTGCCAGCAGCTTCCCCCCTGGGAGGAACACTGAAGCTTTCTTT. Protein product: CASSFPPGRNTEAFF.

This sequence joins TRBV7-9 and TRBJ1-6; 7 nucleotides line up with TRBD1. The CDR3 is made up of 14 amino acids. The germline CDR1 and CDR2 sequences are SEHNR and FQNEAQ (reference sequence). With V trimmed by 5 bases and J by 9 bases, 7 bases remained unmatched. The CDR3 reads CASSPGTVSSPLHF. For the CDR3, the DNA is TGTGCCAGCAGCCCTGGGACAGTTTCTTCACCCCTCCACTTT.

V gene TRBV20-1 combines with J gene TRBJ2-4, with TRBD2 matching over 7 bases. V dropped 1 base and J dropped 15; count of bases not matched to a gene: 6. CDR1 is DFQATT and CDR2 is SNEGSKA in the germline V gene (reference sequence). The CDR3 consists of 11 residues. The CDR3 sequence is CSARVRGEGYF. In DNA form, the CDR3 reads TGCAGTGCTAGAGTTCGGGGGGAAGGGTACTTC.

The chain links TRBV29-1 to TRBJ2-7, with 7 bases aligning to TRBD1. Germline values: CDR1 SQVTM, CDR2 ANQGSEA. With 8 bases clipped from V and 2 bases from J, the junction kept 9 bases outside the gene matches. This CDR3 comprises 13 residues. The CDR3 bases are TGCAGCACCCGACAGGGAATAGCCTACGAGCAGTACTTC. It yields the protein CSTRQGIAYEQYF.

This chain joins TRBV18 and TRBJ1-1; perhaps TRBD1 as D (5 bases). CDR3 length: 14 amino acids. Trimming removed 2 bases from V and 0 bases from J, with 7 bases in between. In germline, CDR1 is KGHSH, CDR2 LQKENI. Here the CDR3 DNA reads TGTGCCAGCTCACCAGGGGGGGTGAACACTGAAGCTTTCTTT. Translated: CASSPGGVNTEAFF.

The chain uses TRBV7-6 and TRBJ1-5, with a tentative D call TRBD1 (6 bases). This CDR3 region has 17 residues. The V gene lost 1 base and the J gene lost 2 bases, with 15 bases spanning the gap. Germline CDR1 and CDR2: SGHVS and FNYEAQ. The CDR3 reads CASSLVWGRIGNQPQHF. CDR3 bases: TGTGCCAGCAGCTTAGTATGGGGGCGCATAGGCAATCAGCCCCAGCATTTT.

The chain joins TRBV6-4 to TRBJ2-3; 7 positions agree with TRBD1. V shed 2 bases and J 0 bases; nucleotides not matched to a gene: 2. The CDR3 is 15 residues long. Germline CDR1 MRHNA, CDR2 SNTAGT. CDR3 amino acids: CASSDPTGSTDTQYF. The CDR3 DNA follows: TGTGCCAGCAGTGACCCGACAGGGAGCACAGATACGCAGTATTTT.

This chain connects TRBV19 to TRBJ1-2, with D perhaps matching TRBD1 (6 bases). Trimming took off 8 bases at V and 2 bases at J, with 24 bases between the two ends. The CDR3 extends over 17 amino acids. Germline V gene sequence: CDR1 LNHDA, CDR2 SQIVND (reference sequence). CDR3 loop: CASGTGPSEITNYGYTF. The CDR3 bases are TGTGCCAGTGGCACAGGGCCGTCTGAGATCACCAACTATGGCTACACCTTC.

The chain recombines TRBV29-1 with TRBJ2-2; TRBD1 aligns across 9 bases. The V and J ends lost 0 bases and 0 bases, in that order; junction bases with no gene match: 2. The length of the CDR3 is 16 residues. The germline CDR1 and CDR2 sequences are SQVTM and ANQGSEA. The DNA for the CDR3 is TGCAGCGTTGAAGATCGGGACAGGGCGAACACCGGGGAGCTGTTTTTT. Translated, it gives CSVEDRDRANTGELFF.

In its sample, this clone was seen many times. The chain joins TRBV7-2 to TRBJ1-1; D is undetermined. V lost 1 base to trimming and J lost 0 bases, with 15 bases between them. Germline CDR1 and CDR2: SGHTA and FQGNSA. The CDR3 has 17 residues. CDR3 nucleotides: TGTGCCAGCAGCTTAGATGGAGCAGCCATTTTGAACACTGAAGCTTTCTTT. Protein product: CASSLDGAAILNTEAFF.